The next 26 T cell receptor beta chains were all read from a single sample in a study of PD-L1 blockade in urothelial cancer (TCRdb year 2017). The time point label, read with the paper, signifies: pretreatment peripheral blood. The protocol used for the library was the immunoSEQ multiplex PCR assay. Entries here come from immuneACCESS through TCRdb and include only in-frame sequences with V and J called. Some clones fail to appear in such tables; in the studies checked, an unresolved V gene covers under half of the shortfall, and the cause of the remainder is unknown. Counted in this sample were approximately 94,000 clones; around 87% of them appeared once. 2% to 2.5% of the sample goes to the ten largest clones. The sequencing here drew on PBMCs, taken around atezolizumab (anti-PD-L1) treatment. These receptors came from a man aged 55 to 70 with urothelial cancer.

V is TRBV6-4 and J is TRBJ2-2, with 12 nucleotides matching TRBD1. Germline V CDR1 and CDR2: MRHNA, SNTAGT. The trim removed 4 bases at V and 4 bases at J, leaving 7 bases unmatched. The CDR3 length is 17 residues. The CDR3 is CASSVGQGARGTGELFF. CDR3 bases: TGTGCCAGCAGTGTGGGACAGGGGGCGCGCGGCACCGGGGAGCTGTTTTTT.

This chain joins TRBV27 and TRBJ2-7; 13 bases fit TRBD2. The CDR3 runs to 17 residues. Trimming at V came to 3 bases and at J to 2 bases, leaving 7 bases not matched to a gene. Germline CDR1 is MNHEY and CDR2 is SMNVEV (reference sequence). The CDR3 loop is CASSFSQTSGGAYEQYF. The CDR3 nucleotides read TGTGCCAGCAGTTTTTCCCAAACTAGCGGGGGGGCCTACGAGCAGTACTTC.

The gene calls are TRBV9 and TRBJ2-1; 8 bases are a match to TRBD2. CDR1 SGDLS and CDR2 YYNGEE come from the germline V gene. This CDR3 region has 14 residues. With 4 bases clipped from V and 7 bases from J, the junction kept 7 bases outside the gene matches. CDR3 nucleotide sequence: TGTGCCAGCAGCTCGAGACTAGCGAATAATGAGCAGTTCTTC. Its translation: CASSSRLANNEQFF.

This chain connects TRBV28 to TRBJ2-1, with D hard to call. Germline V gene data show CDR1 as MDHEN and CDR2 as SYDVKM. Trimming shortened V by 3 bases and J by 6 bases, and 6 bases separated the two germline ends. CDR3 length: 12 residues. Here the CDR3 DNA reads TGTGCCAGCAGTTTGGTCGGCAATGAGCAGTTCTTC. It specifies CASSLVGNEQFF.

The DNA for the CDR3 is TGTGCCAGCAGCTTGGTCCGGGACAGGGGATGCTACTATGGCTACACCTTC. It specifies CASSLVRDRGCYYGYTF. The chain links TRBV5-7 to TRBJ1-2, with TRBD1 identical over 10 bases. TRBV5-7 is flagged as an ORF with uncertain function. V trimming: 0 bases; J trimming: 3 bases; junction bases outside the gene matches: 8. CDR3 length equals 17 residues.

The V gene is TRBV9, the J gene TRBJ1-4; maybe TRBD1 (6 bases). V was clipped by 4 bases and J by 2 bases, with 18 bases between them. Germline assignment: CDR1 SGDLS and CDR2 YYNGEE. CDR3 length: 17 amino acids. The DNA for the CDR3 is TGTGCCAGCAGCCCGTCTCAAGGGGGAGCGACTAATGAAAAACTGTTTTTT. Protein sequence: CASSPSQGGATNEKLFF. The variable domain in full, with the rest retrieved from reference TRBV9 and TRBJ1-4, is DSGVTQTPKHLITATGQRVTLRCSPRSGDLSVYWYQQSLDQGLQFLIQYYNGEERAKGNILERFSAQQFPDLHSELNLSSLELGDSALYFCASSPSQGGATNEKLFFGSGTQLSVL.

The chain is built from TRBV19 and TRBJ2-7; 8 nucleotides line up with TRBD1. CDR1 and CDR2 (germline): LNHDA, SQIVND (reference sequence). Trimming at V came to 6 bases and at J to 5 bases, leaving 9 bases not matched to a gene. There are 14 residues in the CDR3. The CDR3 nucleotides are TGTGCCAGTAGCCCCACGGACAGGGTGGACGAGCAGTACTTC. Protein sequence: CASSPTDRVDEQYF.

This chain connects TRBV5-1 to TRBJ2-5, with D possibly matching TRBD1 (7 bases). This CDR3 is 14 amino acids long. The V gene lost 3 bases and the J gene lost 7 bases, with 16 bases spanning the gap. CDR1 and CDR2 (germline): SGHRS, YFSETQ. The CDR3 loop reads CASSSSAEGATQYF. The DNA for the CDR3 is TGCGCCAGCAGCTCCTCGGCGGAGGGGGCGACCCAGTACTTC.

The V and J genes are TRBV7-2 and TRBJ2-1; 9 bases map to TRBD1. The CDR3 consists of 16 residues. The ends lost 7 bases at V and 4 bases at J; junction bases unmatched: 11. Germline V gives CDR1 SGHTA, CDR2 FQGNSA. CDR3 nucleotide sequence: TGTGCCAGCATCCCAAGAGGGACAGGGAAGTACAATGAGCAGTTCTTC. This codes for CASIPRGTGKYNEQFF.

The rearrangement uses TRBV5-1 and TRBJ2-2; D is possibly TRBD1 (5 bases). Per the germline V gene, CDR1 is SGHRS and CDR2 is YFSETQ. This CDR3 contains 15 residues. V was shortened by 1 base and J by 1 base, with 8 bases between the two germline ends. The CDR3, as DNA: TGCGCCAGCAGCTTGACAGGAGAGAACACCGGGGAGCTGTTTTTT. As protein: CASSLTGENTGELFF.

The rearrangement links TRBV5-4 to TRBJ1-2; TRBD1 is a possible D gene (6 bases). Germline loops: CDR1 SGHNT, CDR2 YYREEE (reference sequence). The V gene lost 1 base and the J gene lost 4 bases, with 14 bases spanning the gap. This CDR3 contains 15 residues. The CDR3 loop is CASSLKGGYSYGYTF. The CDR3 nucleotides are TGTGCCAGCAGCTTGAAAGGGGGTTATAGCTATGGCTACACCTTC.

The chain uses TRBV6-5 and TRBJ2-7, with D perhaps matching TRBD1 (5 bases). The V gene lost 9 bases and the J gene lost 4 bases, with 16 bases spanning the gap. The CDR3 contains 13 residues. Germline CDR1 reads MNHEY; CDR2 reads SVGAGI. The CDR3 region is CARSNSSGYEQYF. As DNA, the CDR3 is TGTGCCAGATCAAACTCGTCAGGGTACGAGCAGTACTTC.

CDR3 in DNA: TGTGCCAGCAGCCTATGGGGGACAGGGCTATCCTACAATGAGCAGTTCTTC. As protein: CASSLWGTGLSYNEQFF. The chain has TRBV27 and TRBJ2-1; 9 nucleotides match TRBD1. The junction had 10 bases not matched to a gene; V was cut back by 6 bases and J by 1 base. The V gene's germline CDR1 is MNHEY and CDR2 SMNVEV (reference sequence). CDR3 length: 17 residues.

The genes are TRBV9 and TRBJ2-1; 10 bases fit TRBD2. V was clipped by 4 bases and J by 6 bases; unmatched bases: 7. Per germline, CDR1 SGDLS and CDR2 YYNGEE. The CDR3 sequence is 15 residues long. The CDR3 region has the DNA TGTGCCAGCAGCATACTAGCGGGACAAAGCAATGAGCAGTTCTTC. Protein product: CASSILAGQSNEQFF.

CDR3 DNA: TGTGCCAGCAGTTTAGGGTCAGGGGGGATCCTCGAAATGAACACTGAAGCTTTCTTT. Translating gives CASSLGSGGILEMNTEAFF. The chain links TRBV28 to TRBJ1-1, with 7 positions matching TRBD1. CDR1 MDHEN and CDR2 SYDVKM come from the germline V gene. Trimming removed 2 bases from V and 0 bases from J; junction bases left unmatched: 15. The CDR3 has 19 amino acids.

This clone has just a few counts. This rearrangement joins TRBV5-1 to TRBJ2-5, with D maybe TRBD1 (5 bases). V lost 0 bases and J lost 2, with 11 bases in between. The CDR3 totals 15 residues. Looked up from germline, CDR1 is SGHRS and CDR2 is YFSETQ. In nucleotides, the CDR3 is TGCGCCAGCAGCTTGGGCGCAGGGTTACAAGAGACCCAGTACTTC. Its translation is CASSLGAGLQETQYF.

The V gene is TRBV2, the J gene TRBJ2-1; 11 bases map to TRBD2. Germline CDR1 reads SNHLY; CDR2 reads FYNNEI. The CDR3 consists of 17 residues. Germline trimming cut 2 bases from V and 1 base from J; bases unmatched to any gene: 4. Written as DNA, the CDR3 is TGTGCCAGCAGTGAACGGACTAGCGGGTTTTCCTACAATGAGCAGTTCTTC. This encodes CASSERTSGFSYNEQFF. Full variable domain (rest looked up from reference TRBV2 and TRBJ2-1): EPEVTQTPSHQVTQMGQEVILRCVPISNHLYFYWYRQILGQKVEFLVSFYNNEISEKSEIFDDQFSVERPDGSNFTLKIRSTKLEDSAMYFCASSERTSGFSYNEQFFGPGTRLTVL.

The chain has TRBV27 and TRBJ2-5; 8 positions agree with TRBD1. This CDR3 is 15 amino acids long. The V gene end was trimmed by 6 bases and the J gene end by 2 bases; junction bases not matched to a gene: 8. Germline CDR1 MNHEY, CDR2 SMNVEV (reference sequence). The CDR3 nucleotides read TGTGCCAGCAGGGGATTACAGGGGGTTCAAGAGACCCAGTACTTC. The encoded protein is CASRGLQGVQETQYF.

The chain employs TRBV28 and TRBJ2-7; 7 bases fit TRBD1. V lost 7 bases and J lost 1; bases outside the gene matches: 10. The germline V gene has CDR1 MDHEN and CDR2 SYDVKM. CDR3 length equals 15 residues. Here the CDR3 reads CASTETGLQSYEQYF. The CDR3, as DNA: TGTGCCAGCACCGAGACAGGGTTACAATCCTACGAGCAGTACTTC. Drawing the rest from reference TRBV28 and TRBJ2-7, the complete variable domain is DVKVTQSSRYLVKRTGEKVFLECVQDMDHENMFWYRQDPGLGLRLIYFSYDVKMKEKGDIPEGYSVSREKKERFSLILESASTNQTSMYLCASTETGLQSYEQYFGPGTRLTVT.

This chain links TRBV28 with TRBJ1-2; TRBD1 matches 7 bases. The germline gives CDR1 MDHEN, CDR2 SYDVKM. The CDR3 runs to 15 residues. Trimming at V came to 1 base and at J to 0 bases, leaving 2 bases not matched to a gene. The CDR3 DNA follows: TGTGCCAGCAGTTTATTTGGGACAGCTAACTATGGCTACACCTTC. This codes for CASSLFGTANYGYTF.

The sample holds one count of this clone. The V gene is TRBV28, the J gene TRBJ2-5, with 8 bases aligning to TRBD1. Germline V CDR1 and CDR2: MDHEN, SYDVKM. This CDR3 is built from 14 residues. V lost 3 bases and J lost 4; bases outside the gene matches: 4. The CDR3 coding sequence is TGTGCCAGCAGTTTCCCGACAGGGGTAGAGACCCAGTACTTC. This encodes CASSFPTGVETQYF.

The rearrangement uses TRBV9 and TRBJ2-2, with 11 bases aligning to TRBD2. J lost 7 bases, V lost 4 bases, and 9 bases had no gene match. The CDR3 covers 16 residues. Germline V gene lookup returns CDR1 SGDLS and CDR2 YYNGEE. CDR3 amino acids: CASSPFSGGAGGELFF. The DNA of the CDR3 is TGTGCCAGCAGCCCCTTTAGCGGGGGGGCCGGCGGGGAGCTGTTTTTT. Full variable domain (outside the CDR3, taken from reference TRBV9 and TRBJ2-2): DSGVTQTPKHLITATGQRVTLRCSPRSGDLSVYWYQQSLDQGLQFLIQYYNGEERAKGNILERFSAQQFPDLHSELNLSSLELGDSALYFCASSPFSGGAGGELFFGEGSRLTVL.

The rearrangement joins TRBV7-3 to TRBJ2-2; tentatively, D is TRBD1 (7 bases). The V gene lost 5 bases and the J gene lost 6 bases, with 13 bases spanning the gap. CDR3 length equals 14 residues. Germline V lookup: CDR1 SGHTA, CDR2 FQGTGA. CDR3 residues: CASSKTGEAGELFF. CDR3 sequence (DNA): TGTGCCAGCAGCAAAACAGGGGAGGCCGGGGAGCTGTTTTTT.

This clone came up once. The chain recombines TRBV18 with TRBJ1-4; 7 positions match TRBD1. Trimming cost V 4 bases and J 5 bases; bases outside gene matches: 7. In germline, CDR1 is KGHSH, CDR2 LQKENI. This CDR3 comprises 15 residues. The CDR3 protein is CASSLSAGGNEKLFF. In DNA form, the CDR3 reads TGTGCCAGCTCACTGAGCGCAGGGGGGAATGAAAAACTGTTTTTT.

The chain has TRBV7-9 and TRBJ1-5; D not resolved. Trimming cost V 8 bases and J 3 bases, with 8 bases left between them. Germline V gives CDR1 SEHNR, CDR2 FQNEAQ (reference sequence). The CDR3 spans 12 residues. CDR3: CASGLPNQPQHF. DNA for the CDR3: TGTGCCAGCGGCCTGCCCAATCAGCCCCAGCATTTT. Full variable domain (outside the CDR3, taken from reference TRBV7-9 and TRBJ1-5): DTGVSQNPRHKITKRGQNVTFRCDPISEHNRLYWYRQTLGQGPEFLTYFQNEAQLEKSRLLSDRFSAERPKGSFSTLEIQRTEQGDSAMYLCASGLPNQPQHFGDGTRLSIL.

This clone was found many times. The CDR3 DNA sequence: TGTGCCAGCATTCCCAACCTGGCGAGGAATGAGCAGTTCTTC. Protein: CASIPNLARNEQFF. This rearrangement joins TRBV28 to TRBJ2-1; D not certain. CDR3 length: 14 residues. The ends were cut back, 7 bases at V and 7 bases at J, with 17 bases in the middle. The V gene's germline CDR1 is MDHEN and CDR2 SYDVKM.